Sequencing of this TCR beta chain was carried out in a study of Ad26.COV2.S vaccination and SARS-CoV-2 variants. Study in general: The donor participated in the COV1001 trial, in its Ad26.COV2.S arm.

The CDR3 sequence is 13 residues long. The germline V gene has CDR1 LGHDT and CDR2 YNNKEL (reference sequence). V lost 3 bases and J lost 7, with 13 bases in between. Some clones are missing from TCRdb's copy, which holds only in-frame ones; the method was immunoSEQ multiplex PCR. The sample lists approximately 500,000 clones, roughly 87% occurring once. This sample's treatment: roughly 20 received Ad26.COV2.S at low or high dose, single or two shots; roughly five received placebo; per-sample allocation not given. Sampling took place 63 days after the first vaccine or placebo injection. Vaccination employed an Ad26 vector expressing the Wuhan-strain SARS-CoV-2 spike.

The source material was peripheral blood, sampled in a trial of Ad26.COV2.S vaccine versus placebo. The chain carries TRBV3-1 (or the pseudogene TRBV3-2) and TRBJ2-7; D is possibly TRBD2 (6 bases). The sequence came from a person aged 18 to 65 who received the Ad26.COV2.S COVID-19 vaccine or a placebo. The CDR3 spells CASSHLGEVEQYF. The DNA for the CDR3 is TGTGCCAGCAGCCACCTGGGGGAGGTTGAGCAGTACTTC.